Presented here are 28 T cell receptor beta chains from one specimen sequenced in a study of CD8 T cells in ankylosing spondylitis. For these TCRs, the target antigens are not known. Each CDR3 protein gets one entry after TCRdb re-called the 5' RACE reads with MiXCR. The sample lists about 540,000 distinct CDR3 sequences; roughly 13% were seen once. The study, taken as a whole, reports: A TCR beta motif of eight highly homologous variants appeared characteristic of ankylosing spondylitis blood.

The sequenced sample was blood, either unsorted or a sorted T cell fraction (not recorded which). These receptors all come from a male donor with ankylosing spondylitis.

This chain uses TRBV21-1 with TRBJ1-5; TRBD1 is the table's D call and was not checked against the DNA. TRBV21-1 counts as a pseudogene. The length of the CDR3 is 14 residues. The CDR3 protein is CASSTRTGWEPQHF. CDR3 in DNA: TGTGCCAGCAGCACCCGGACAGGGTGGGAGCCCCAGCATTTT.

The sample holds a few counts of this clonotype. This chain links TRBV20-1 with TRBJ1-1; tentatively, D is TRBD1 (6 bases). This CDR3 spans 15 amino acids. CDR1 DFQATT and CDR2 SNEGSKA come from the germline V gene (reference sequence). V was trimmed by 1 base and J by 0 bases, leaving 12 bases between them. CDR3 DNA: TGCAGTGCTAGAGCCGGGACACCTATGAACACTGAAGCTTTCTTT. This codes for CSARAGTPMNTEAFF.

This clonotype has only a few counts. V usage is TRBV18 and J usage is TRBJ2-3; 7 bases agree with TRBD1. J gave up 5 bases and V 1 base, and 6 bases lay outside the gene matches. Germline CDR1 is KGHSH and CDR2 is LQKENI. This CDR3 is 15 amino acids long. CDR3 region: CASSPRDRVEDTQYF. For the CDR3, the DNA is TGTGCCAGCTCACCACGGGACAGAGTCGAAGATACGCAGTATTTT.

The rearrangement links TRBV28 to TRBJ2-7; maybe TRBD2 (5 bases). Looked up from germline, CDR1 is MDHEN and CDR2 is SYDVKM. The CDR3 length is 15 residues. Trimming stripped 4 bases from V and 7 bases from J, with 20 bases between. The CDR3 here is CASSSLPGESGEQYV. CDR3 coding DNA: TGTGCCAGCAGTTCACTCCCGGGTGAAAGCGGAGAGCAGTACGTC.

There are a few counts of this clonotype. This chain uses TRBV9 with TRBJ2-1, with 11 bases aligning to TRBD2. The trim removed 4 bases at V and 0 bases at J, leaving 6 bases unmatched. Germline CDR1 and CDR2: SGDLS and YYNGEE. CDR3 size: 17 residues. CDR3 amino acids: CASSPGTSGGSYNEQFF. As DNA, the CDR3 is TGTGCCAGCAGCCCGGGGACTAGCGGAGGCTCCTACAATGAGCAGTTCTTC.

The chain recombines TRBV12-5 with TRBJ1-5; 7 bases fit TRBD1. This CDR3 has 17 residues. CDR1 is LGHNT, CDR2 FRNRAP, per germline. V shed 2 bases, J shed 0 bases, and the junction held 7 bases outside the gene matches. Here the CDR3 DNA reads TGTGCTAGTGGTTTGTACAGGGGATGGGGTAGCAATCAGCCCCAGCATTTT. Translating it yields CASGLYRGWGSNQPQHF.

This sequence joins TRBV7-2 and TRBJ2-7; 7 bases fit TRBD1. Germline trimming cut 4 bases from V and 2 bases from J; bases unmatched to any gene: 8. This CDR3 has 15 amino acids. Germline V gene lookup returns CDR1 SGHTA and CDR2 FQGNSA. This chain's CDR3 is CASSSWGQPTYEQYF. In DNA form, the CDR3 reads TGTGCCAGCAGCTCCTGGGGACAGCCCACCTACGAGCAGTACTTC.

V and J are TRBV9 and TRBJ1-5, with 8 bases identical to TRBD1. Germline lookup yields CDR1 SGDLS and CDR2 YYNGEE. The length of the CDR3 is 14 residues. Trimming took 0 bases from V and 5 from J; bases not matched to a gene: 1. The CDR3 nucleotides are TGTGCCAGCAGCGTAGACAGGGGGGATCAGCCCCAGCATTTT. Amino acid sequence: CASSVDRGDQPQHF.

The chain combines TRBV20-1 with TRBJ2-7; D is unresolved. Germline loops: CDR1 DFQATT, CDR2 SNEGSKA (reference sequence). The CDR3 consists of 14 residues. Trimming took off 5 bases at V and 3 bases at J, with 17 bases between the two ends. The CDR3 DNA follows: TGCAGTGCTCAGAGCTCGGCAGAACACTACGAGCAGTACGTC. Translating gives CSAQSSAEHYEQYV.

This clonotype was recorded at least ten times. The V gene is TRBV20-1, the J gene TRBJ2-3; 7 bases agree with TRBD1. With 6 bases clipped from V and 0 bases from J, the junction kept 6 bases outside the gene matches. Germline values: CDR1 DFQATT, CDR2 SNEGSKA (reference sequence). There are 14 residues in the CDR3. As DNA, the CDR3 is TGCAGTGCCGCACAGGGGTTTAGCACAGATACGCAGTATTTT. Its protein is CSAAQGFSTDTQYF.

This clonotype was seen a few times. V and J are TRBV25-1 and TRBJ1-2; a weak D match, TRBD1 (5 bases). Germline V CDR1 and CDR2: MGHDK, SYGVNS. The CDR3 is 13 residues long. The V end lost 6 bases, the J end lost 8 bases, and 16 bases lay between the germline ends. The CDR3 loop reads CASSQVGVEGYTF. CDR3 coding DNA: TGTGCCAGCAGCCAAGTGGGGGTTGAGGGCTACACCTTC.

This clonotype was counted at least ten times. The chain joins TRBV6-1 to TRBJ1-1; D is undetermined. V was shortened by 4 bases and J by 1 base, with 7 bases between the two germline ends. This CDR3 region has 13 residues. CDR1 and CDR2 (germline): MNHNS, SASEGT. Here the CDR3 DNA reads TGTGCCAGCAGTGTCCGGGGGAACACTGAAGCTTTCTTT. It specifies CASSVRGNTEAFF.

V and J are TRBV25-1 and TRBJ1-2, with a possible D match to TRBD1 (5 bases). This CDR3 contains 15 residues. The germline V gene encodes CDR1 MGHDK and CDR2 SYGVNS. V lost 0 bases and J 2 bases, leaving 10 bases between the germline ends. This CDR3 is CASSEYLPGNYGYTF. In DNA, the CDR3 is TGTGCCAGCAGTGAATATCTACCAGGGAACTATGGCTACACCTTC.

The rearrangement uses TRBV12-3 or TRBV12-4 and TRBJ2-7; 9 nucleotides line up with TRBD1. Trimming took 4 bases from V and 6 from J; bases not matched to a gene: 16. The CDR3 is 17 amino acids. The CDR3 is CASSSLVGTGNRGEQYF. As DNA, the CDR3 is TGTGCCAGCAGTTCCCTGGTGGGGACAGGGAATCGGGGCGAGCAGTACTTC.

This chain connects TRBV5-1 to TRBJ1-5; 8 bases agree with TRBD1. Looked up from germline, CDR1 is SGHRS and CDR2 is YFSETQ. This CDR3 is built from 15 residues. Unmatched junction bases numbered 5, after V lost 2 bases and J lost 4 bases. The CDR3 is CASSFAGGRNQPQHF. CDR3 DNA: TGCGCCAGCAGCTTCGCAGGGGGCAGAAATCAGCCCCAGCATTTT.

This clonotype was seen only a few times. The chain combines TRBV20-1 with TRBJ2-6; no clear D. Germline CDR1 is DFQATT and CDR2 is SNEGSKA (reference sequence). The CDR3 is 15 residues long. V was trimmed by 0 bases and J by 1 base, leaving 7 bases between them. The CDR3: CSARERGSGANVLTF. CDR3 coding DNA: TGCAGTGCTAGAGAGCGAGGTTCTGGGGCCAACGTCCTGACTTTC.

This clonotype turned up a few times. This chain connects TRBV20-1 to TRBJ2-3, with D hard to call. Trimming removed 6 bases from V and 4 bases from J, with 23 bases in between. The CDR3 is 16 amino acids. Germline V gene lookup returns CDR1 DFQATT and CDR2 SNEGSKA (reference sequence). The CDR3 here is CSAETVGNNDPDTQYF. For the CDR3, the DNA is TGCAGTGCCGAGACGGTGGGGAACAACGATCCAGATACGCAGTATTTT.

V gene TRBV18 combines with J gene TRBJ2-1; 9 positions match TRBD2. CDR1 is KGHSH, CDR2 LQKENI, per germline. Trimming removed 5 bases from V and 0 bases from J; junction bases left unmatched: 5. The CDR3 has 16 residues. The CDR3 nucleotides read TGTGCCAGCTCATACATAGCGGGAGTCTCCTACAATGAGCAGTTCTTC. This encodes CASSYIAGVSYNEQFF.

This chain uses TRBV7-2 with TRBJ1-4; D is possibly TRBD1 (6 bases). Germline V gives CDR1 SGHTA, CDR2 FQGNSA. The CDR3 is made up of 14 amino acids. V lost 5 bases, J lost 5 bases, and 12 bases lay in between. CDR3 DNA sequence: TGTGCCAGCAGCCCCGGGACATACAATGAAAAACTGTTTTTT. Translating gives CASSPGTYNEKLFF.

The chain carries TRBV12-3 or TRBV12-4 and TRBJ2-1; the match to TRBD2 covers 7 bases. This CDR3 spans 15 amino acids. Trimming cost V 3 bases and J 1 base; bases outside gene matches: 3. This CDR3 reads CASSFGSGSYNEQFF. The CDR3 DNA follows: TGTGCCAGCAGTTTTGGTAGCGGGTCCTACAATGAGCAGTTCTTC.

This clonotype appeared many times. CDR3 region: CASSLGSMAGNIQYF. The CDR3 region has the DNA TGTGCCAGCAGCTTAGGTTCTATGGCGGGAAACATTCAGTACTTC. The chain carries TRBV7-2 and TRBJ2-4; the D gene is possibly TRBD2 (5 bases). Trimming left V 1 base short and J 6 bases short, with 13 bases between. The CDR3 loop spans 15 amino acids. CDR1 is SGHTA and CDR2 is FQGNSA in the germline V gene. Full variable domain (rest looked up from reference TRBV7-2 and TRBJ2-4): GAGVSQSPSNKVTEKGKDVELRCDPISGHTALYWYRQSLGQGLEFLIYFQGNSAPDKSGLPSDRFSAERTGGSVSTLTIQRTQQEDSAVYLCASSLGSMAGNIQYFGAGTRLSVL.

This clonotype was recorded a few times. The chain links TRBV5-1 to TRBJ2-5, with D perhaps TRBD1 (6 bases). The CDR3 extends over 13 amino acids. Looked up from germline, CDR1 is SGHRS and CDR2 is YFSETQ. The ends were cut back, 4 bases at V and 4 bases at J, with 11 bases in the middle. The CDR3 coding sequence is TGCGCCAGCAGCGTTCTACAGGGAGAGACCCAGTACTTC. The encoded protein is CASSVLQGETQYF.

This clonotype was counted at least ten times. The chain joins TRBV12-3 or TRBV12-4 to TRBJ2-5; tentative D call: TRBD2 (5 bases). Trimming shortened V by 6 bases and J by 5 bases, and 16 bases separated the two germline ends. The CDR3 consists of 14 residues. The CDR3 loop reads CASRGDSGGETQYF. The CDR3 DNA sequence: TGTGCCAGCAGAGGCGACTCCGGCGGGGAGACCCAGTACTTC.

This clonotype was seen more than once but under ten times. The chain recombines TRBV18 with TRBJ2-1; 10 bases fit TRBD2. Germline V gene lookup returns CDR1 KGHSH and CDR2 LQKENI. Germline trimming cut 3 bases from V and 7 bases from J; bases unmatched to any gene: 9. The CDR3 has 16 residues. CDR3 residues: CASSPPGLASWNEQFF. The CDR3 DNA reads TGTGCCAGCTCACCGCCGGGACTAGCGTCCTGGAATGAGCAGTTCTTC.

A few counts support this clonotype. The chain carries TRBV5-1 and TRBJ1-1; tentatively, D is TRBD1 (6 bases). V was cut by 4 bases and J by 3 bases, with 16 bases left in between. Germline loops: CDR1 SGHRS, CDR2 YFSETQ. CDR3 length: 15 amino acids. In DNA form, the CDR3 reads TGCGCCAGCAGCACTGACGGACAGCGTCACACTGAAGCTTTCTTT. Its translation is CASSTDGQRHTEAFF.

This clonotype was counted once. The chain is built from TRBV29-1 and TRBJ1-1; TRBD1 aligns across 7 bases. With V trimmed by 6 bases and J by 7 bases, 8 bases remained unmatched. Per germline, CDR1 SQVTM and CDR2 ANQGSEA. This CDR3 has 12 amino acids. In DNA form, the CDR3 reads TGCAGCGTCGACAGGGCCCGGGTTGAAGCTTTCTTT. It yields the protein CSVDRARVEAFF.

This clonotype has a count of ten or more. The genes are TRBV20-1 and TRBJ2-3, with D tentatively TRBD2 (5 bases). There are 14 residues in the CDR3. Germline V gene data show CDR1 as DFQATT and CDR2 as SNEGSKA (reference sequence). The V end was cut by 5 bases, the J end by 2 bases, with 14 bases between. Written as DNA, the CDR3 is TGCAGTGCTGGACGTGGCGGACTCACAGATACGCAGTATTTT. It encodes CSAGRGGLTDTQYF.

This clonotype was detected ten times or more. V is TRBV20-1 and J is TRBJ2-1; 8 positions agree with TRBD2. V was pared by 6 bases and J by 8 bases, with 9 bases of the junction left unmatched. CDR3 length: 13 residues. Germline V gene data show CDR1 as DFQATT and CDR2 as SNEGSKA (reference sequence). CDR3 DNA: TGCAGTGCGGCCTTTAGCGGGATCTATGAGCAGTTCTTC. This gives the protein CSAAFSGIYEQFF.